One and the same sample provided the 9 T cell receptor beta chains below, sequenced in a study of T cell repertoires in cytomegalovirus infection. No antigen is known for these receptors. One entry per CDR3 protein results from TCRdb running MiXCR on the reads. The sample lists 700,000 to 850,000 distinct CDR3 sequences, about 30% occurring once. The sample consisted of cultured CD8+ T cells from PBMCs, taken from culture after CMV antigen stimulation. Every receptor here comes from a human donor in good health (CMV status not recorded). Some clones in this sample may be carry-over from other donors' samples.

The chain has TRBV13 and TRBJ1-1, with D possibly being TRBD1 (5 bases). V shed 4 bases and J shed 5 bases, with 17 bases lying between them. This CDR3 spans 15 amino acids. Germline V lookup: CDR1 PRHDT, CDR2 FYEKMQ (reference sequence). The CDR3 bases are TGTGCCAGCAGCTCCCCTCGGGGTGAGGGGACTGAAGCTTTCTTT. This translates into CASSSPRGEGTEAFF.

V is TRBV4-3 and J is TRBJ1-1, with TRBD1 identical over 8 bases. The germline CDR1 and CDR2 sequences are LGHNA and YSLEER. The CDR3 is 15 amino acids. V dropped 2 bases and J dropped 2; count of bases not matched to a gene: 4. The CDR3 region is CASSQRTGRNTEAFF. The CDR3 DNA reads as TGCGCCAGCAGCCAAAGGACAGGGAGAAACACTGAAGCTTTCTTT.

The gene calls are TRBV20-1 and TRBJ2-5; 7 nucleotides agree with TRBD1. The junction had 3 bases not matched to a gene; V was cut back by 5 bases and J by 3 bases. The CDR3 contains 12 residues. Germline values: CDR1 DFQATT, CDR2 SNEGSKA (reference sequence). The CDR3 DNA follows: TGCAGTGCTCTGGGACAGAAAGAGACCCAGTACTTC. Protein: CSALGQKETQYF.

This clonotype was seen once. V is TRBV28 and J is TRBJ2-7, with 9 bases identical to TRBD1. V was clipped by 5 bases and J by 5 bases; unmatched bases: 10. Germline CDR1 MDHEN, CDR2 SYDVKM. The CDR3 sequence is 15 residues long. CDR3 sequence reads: CASSIGPGQGNEQYV. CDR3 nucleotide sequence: TGTGCCAGCAGTATAGGACCGGGACAGGGAAACGAGCAGTACGTC.

The CDR3, as DNA: TGTGCCAGCAGTGACACCCCGGGCCTTAATGAGCAGTTCTTC. It yields the protein CASSDTPGLNEQFF. V is TRBV6-4 and J is TRBJ2-1; no clear D gene. Germline V gene sequence: CDR1 MRHNA, CDR2 SNTAGT. Trimming removed 2 bases from V and 7 bases from J, with 12 bases in between. CDR3 length: 14 residues.

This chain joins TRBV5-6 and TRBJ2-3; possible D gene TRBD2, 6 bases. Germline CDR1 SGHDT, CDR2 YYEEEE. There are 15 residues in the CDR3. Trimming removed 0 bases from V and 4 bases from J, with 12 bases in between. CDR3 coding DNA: TGTGCCAGCAGCTTGGTCGGCGGGGACGCAGATACGCAGTATTTT. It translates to CASSLVGGDADTQYF.

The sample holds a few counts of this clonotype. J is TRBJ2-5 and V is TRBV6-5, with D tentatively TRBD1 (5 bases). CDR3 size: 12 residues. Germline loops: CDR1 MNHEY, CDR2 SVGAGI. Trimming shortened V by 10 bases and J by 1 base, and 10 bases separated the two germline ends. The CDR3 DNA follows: TGTGCCACAGGGAATCTCCAAGAGACCCAGTACTTC. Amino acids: CATGNLQETQYF.

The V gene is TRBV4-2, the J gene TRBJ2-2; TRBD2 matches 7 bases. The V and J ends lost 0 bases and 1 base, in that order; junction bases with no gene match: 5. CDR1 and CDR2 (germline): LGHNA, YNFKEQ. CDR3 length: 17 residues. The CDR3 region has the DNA TGTGCCAGCAGCCAAGATCCCCAGCGGGGGAACACCGGGGAGCTGTTTTTT. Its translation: CASSQDPQRGNTGELFF.

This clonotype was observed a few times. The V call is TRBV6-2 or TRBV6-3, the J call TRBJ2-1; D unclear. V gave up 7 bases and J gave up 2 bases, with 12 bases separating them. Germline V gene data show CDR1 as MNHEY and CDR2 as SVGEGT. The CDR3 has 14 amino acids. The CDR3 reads CASTQRATYNEQFF. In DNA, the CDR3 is TGTGCCAGCACCCAACGCGCCACCTACAATGAGCAGTTCTTC.